These 17 T cell receptor beta chains were sequenced from one sample in a study of metastatic and nonmetastatic thyroid tumors. MiXCR re-clonotyped the PCR reads for TCRdb. Of around 13,000 clones in the sample, roughly an eighth were seen once. Thyroid surgery was preceded by no treatment in any patient. The specimen sequenced was blood. These receptor sequences come from a female donor with papillary thyroid cancer or a benign thyroid nodule (not recorded which). Some clones in this sample may be carry-over from other donors' samples.

The V gene is TRBV5-1, the J gene TRBJ1-2; 8 bases agree with TRBD1. Per the germline V gene, CDR1 is SGHRS and CDR2 is YFSETQ. This CDR3 region has 13 residues. V gave up 4 bases and J gave up 7 bases; unmatched junction bases: 6. The CDR3 here is CASSTDRGGGYTF. The CDR3, as DNA: TGCGCCAGCAGCACCGACAGGGGAGGTGGCTACACCTTC.

In this sample, this clone turned up many times. The chain recombines TRBV6-5 with TRBJ1-6, with D maybe TRBD1 (5 bases). Germline V gene sequence: CDR1 MNHEY, CDR2 SVGAGI. This CDR3 contains 16 residues. Trimming pared 0 bases from V and 4 bases from J, leaving 10 bases between. For the CDR3, the DNA is TGTGCCAGCAGTTACTCGACAGATCCGTATAATTCACCCCTCCACTTT. Its translation: CASSYSTDPYNSPLHF.

This clone is medium-sized by share. This chain links TRBV5-1 with TRBJ1-2, with D unclear. The germline CDR1 and CDR2 sequences are SGHRS and YFSETQ. The CDR3 length is 14 residues. V was shortened by 4 bases and J by 0 bases, with 10 bases between the two germline ends. CDR3 bases: TGCGCCAGCAGCCCAGACGGTTCTAACTATGGCTACACCTTC. Protein sequence: CASSPDGSNYGYTF.

Many counts were recorded for this clone. The V gene is TRBV4-1, the J gene TRBJ2-7, with 9 positions matching TRBD1. The CDR3 covers 14 residues. Germline CDR1 MGHRA, CDR2 YSYEKL. The trim removed 4 bases at V and 2 bases at J, leaving 3 bases unmatched. The CDR3 region is CASSLGQGAYEQYF. The CDR3 nucleotides are TGCGCCAGCAGCCTGGGACAGGGCGCCTACGAGCAGTACTTC.

This clone showed up many times. The CDR3 reads CASLLQGSGNTIYF. In nucleotides, the CDR3 is TGTGCCAGTTTACTACAGGGGTCCGGAAACACCATATATTTT. The rearrangement joins TRBV19 to TRBJ1-3; 7 bases align to TRBD1. V lost 8 bases to trimming and J lost 4 bases; unmatched junction nucleotides: 8. In germline, CDR1 is LNHDA, CDR2 SQIVND (reference sequence). This CDR3 has 14 residues.

This clone has at least ten counts. The rearrangement links TRBV6-1 to TRBJ2-3; 7 positions match TRBD1. From germline, CDR1 is MNHNS and CDR2 SASEGT. V dropped 5 bases and J dropped 9; count of bases not matched to a gene: 5. CDR3 length: 12 amino acids. CDR3 sequence: CASSFGQATQYF. The CDR3 DNA is TGTGCCAGCAGTTTCGGACAGGCCACGCAGTATTTT.

This clone was seen at least ten times. The CDR3 DNA sequence: TGTGCCAGCTCGCGGGGTCGGGGTCAGCCCCAGCATTTT. It encodes CASSRGRGQPQHF. The chain recombines TRBV5-8 with TRBJ1-5; no firm D call. V was clipped by 7 bases and J by 6 bases, with 14 bases between them. The CDR3 sequence is 13 residues long. Germline V gene data show CDR1 as SGHTS and CDR2 as YDEGEE.

In its sample, this clone ranks as medium-sized. The rearrangement joins TRBV12-3 or TRBV12-4 to TRBJ1-2; no firm D call. The CDR3 is made up of 13 amino acids. With 3 bases removed from V and 11 bases from J, the gap between germline ends came to 16 bases. The CDR3 protein is CASSLRTETSYTF. The CDR3 nucleotides are TGTGCCAGCAGTTTGAGAACGGAAACCAGTTACACCTTC.

On this clone itself: Its ends do not fully match the called genes, so a read error is possible. The chain uses TRBV4-3 and TRBJ2-3, with 7 bases matching TRBD1. The CDR3 is 14 amino acids. Germline V gives CDR1 LGHNA, CDR2 YSLEER. The DNA for the CDR3 is TGCGTCAGCAGCTCAAGACAGGGACCAGATGCGCAGTATTTT. Amino acid sequence: CVSSSRQGPDAQYF.

This clone was seen at least ten times. The chain recombines TRBV7-9 with TRBJ2-3; D is undetermined. V lost 1 base, J lost 0 bases, and 5 bases lay in between. Germline loops: CDR1 SEHNR, CDR2 FQNEAQ (reference sequence). CDR3 length equals 14 residues. The CDR3 DNA follows: TGTGCCAGCAGCTTAGTAGGCAGCACAGATACGCAGTATTTT. Protein sequence: CASSLVGSTDTQYF.

This clone was picked up many times. The chain employs TRBV6-1 and TRBJ2-4, with D possibly matching TRBD1 (6 bases). The germline V and J ends were trimmed by 6 bases and 0 bases, with 9 bases remaining between them. Germline loops: CDR1 MNHNS, CDR2 SASEGT. This CDR3 comprises 14 residues. As DNA, the CDR3 is TGTGCCAGCAGACAGGGACCAGCCAAAAACATTCAGTACTTC. It yields the protein CASRQGPAKNIQYF.

This clone showed up many times. The rearrangement links TRBV7-9 to TRBJ1-1, with D unclear. Germline V gives CDR1 SEHNR, CDR2 FQNEAQ (reference sequence). The V gene lost 1 base and the J gene lost 2 bases, with 2 bases spanning the gap. The CDR3 length is 12 residues. The CDR3 DNA reads as TGTGCCAGCAGCTTAGACAACACTGAAGCTTTCTTT. It yields the protein CASSLDNTEAFF.

This clone showed up many times. The rearrangement uses TRBV11-2 and TRBJ1-5; D gene uncertain. Looked up from germline, CDR1 is SGHAT and CDR2 is FQNNGV. V lost 3 bases and J 4 bases, leaving 7 bases between the germline ends. The CDR3 sequence is 13 residues long. CDR3 in DNA: TGTGCCAGCAGCTTGTCAGAAAATCAGCCCCAGCATTTT. Its translation is CASSLSENQPQHF.

This clone was seen repeatedly, ten times or more. The chain recombines TRBV18 with TRBJ2-5; tentatively, D is TRBD2 (5 bases). Germline values: CDR1 KGHSH, CDR2 LQKENI. The germline V and J ends were trimmed by 4 bases and 7 bases, with 19 bases remaining between them. This CDR3 has 15 amino acids. CDR3 sequence (DNA): TGTGCCAGCTCACGCGGATTGGACTCCGGCGGGACCCAGTACTTC. As protein: CASSRGLDSGGTQYF. Full variable domain (outside the CDR3, taken from reference TRBV18 and TRBJ2-5): NAGVMQNPRHLVRRRGQEARLRCSPMKGHSHVYWYRQLPEEGLKFMVYLQKENIIDESGMPKERFSAEFPKEGPSILRIQQVVRGDSAAYFCASSRGLDSGGTQYFGPGTRLLVL.

This clone is medium-sized (0.01 to 0.1%). J is TRBJ2-1 and V is TRBV27; 7 nucleotides align to TRBD1. V dropped 7 bases and J dropped 8; count of bases not matched to a gene: 5. Germline V gene lookup returns CDR1 MNHEY and CDR2 SMNVEV (reference sequence). There are 12 residues in the CDR3. The CDR3 sequence is CASKQGFHEQFF. The CDR3 DNA reads TGTGCCAGCAAACAGGGGTTCCATGAGCAGTTCTTC.

Comments on this clone: Being one base from a much bigger clone, this may be a read error. The CDR3 here is CASSLAIISGSGNEQFF. As DNA, the CDR3 is TGTGCCAGCAGCTTAGCGATTATAAGCGGGTCGGGAAATGAGCAGTTCTTC. V gene TRBV7-6 combines with J gene TRBJ2-1; perhaps TRBD2 as D (6 bases). Germline V gives CDR1 SGHVS, CDR2 FNYEAQ. This CDR3 has 17 residues. With 0 bases removed from V and 7 bases from J, the gap between germline ends came to 19 bases. Together with reference TRBV7-6 and TRBJ2-1, the CDR3 gives the full variable domain: GAGVSQSPRYKVTKRGQDVALRCDPISGHVSLYWYRQALGQGPEFLTYFNYEAQQDKSGLPNDRFSAERPEGSISTLTIQRTEQRDSAMYRCASSLAIISGSGNEQFFGPGTRLTVL.

In its sample, this clone was seen many times. This chain connects TRBV7-9 to TRBJ2-7; 7 nucleotides align to TRBD2. V lost 2 bases to trimming and J lost 2 bases; unmatched junction nucleotides: 6. Germline CDR1 reads SEHNR; CDR2 reads FQNEAQ (reference sequence). The CDR3 contains 15 residues. CDR3 sequence reads: CASSLSGIGAYEQYF. The DNA for the CDR3 is TGTGCCAGCAGCTTAAGCGGGATAGGGGCCTACGAGCAGTACTTC.